The 17 T cell receptor beta chains reported below all come from one sample, sequenced in a study of T-cell memory formation after mild COVID-19. TCRdb called the 5' RACE reads again in MiXCR, with one record for every CDR3 protein. The table includes 58,000 or so distinct CDR3 sequences, approximately 30% detected once. The sample taken for sequencing was PBMCs or a T cell subset sorted from them (not recorded which). These receptors originate from a man between 18 and 29 years old who had mild COVID-19 (a few samples of this study predate the infection). Cell type and time point are not known.

This clonotype was detected only once. V and J are TRBV5-1 and TRBJ2-2; no reliable D call. With 3 bases removed from V and 7 bases from J, the gap between germline ends came to 7 bases. This CDR3 is 12 amino acids long. Germline lookup yields CDR1 SGHRS and CDR2 YFSETQ. Here the CDR3 reads CASSWNSGELFF. CDR3 nucleotide sequence: TGCGCCAGCAGCTGGAATAGCGGGGAGCTGTTTTTT.

This clonotype was detected a few times. J is TRBJ1-2 and V is TRBV5-1, with unresolved D. Germline-derived CDR1 and CDR2 are SGHRS and YFSETQ. This CDR3 is built from 12 residues. V was shortened by 3 bases and J by 8 bases, with 11 bases between the two germline ends. CDR3: CASSSQLPGYTF. The CDR3 DNA sequence: TGCGCCAGCAGCTCACAGTTACCCGGCTACACCTTC.

This clonotype occurred a few times. J is TRBJ2-3 and V is TRBV12-5, with 11 bases lining up with TRBD2. V dropped 4 bases and J dropped 8; count of bases not matched to a gene: 11. The CDR3 is made up of 16 amino acids. Germline assignment: CDR1 LGHNT and CDR2 FRNRAP. CDR3 region: CASGSISGGAFSTQYF. The CDR3 DNA follows: TGTGCTAGTGGTTCGATTAGCGGGGGGGCCTTTAGTACGCAGTATTTT.

The J gene is TRBJ1-1, the V gene TRBV7-9; D is ambiguous. The germline V and J ends were trimmed by 8 bases and 6 bases, with 13 bases remaining between them. The length of the CDR3 is 12 residues. Germline assignment: CDR1 SEHNR and CDR2 FQNEAQ (reference sequence). CDR3 protein: CASGLRVAEAFF. The CDR3 coding sequence is TGTGCCAGCGGTTTACGGGTCGCTGAAGCTTTCTTT.

In its sample, this clonotype was seen a few times. The V gene is TRBV5-1, the J gene TRBJ1-1; 8 bases are a match to TRBD1. V lost 4 bases and J lost 1; bases outside the gene matches: 6. CDR1 is SGHRS, CDR2 YFSETQ, per germline. CDR3 length equals 15 residues. In DNA form, the CDR3 reads TGCGCCAGCAGCGAACGGACAGGGACGAACACTGAAGCTTTCTTT. Its protein is CASSERTGTNTEAFF. The full variable domain, rest sourced from reference TRBV5-1 and TRBJ1-1, is KAGVTQTPRYLIKTRGQQVTLSCSPISGHRSVSWYQQTPGQGLQFLFEYFSETQRNKGNFPGRFSGRQFSNSRSEMNVSTLELGDSALYLCASSERTGTNTEAFFGQGTRLTVV.

The chain employs TRBV4-1 and TRBJ2-3; D uncertain. V was cut by 2 bases and J by 5 bases, with 11 bases left in between. Germline loops: CDR1 MGHRA, CDR2 YSYEKL. The CDR3 is 14 amino acids. The CDR3 nucleotides are TGCGCCAGCAGCCAACCATCCTCCGGAGATACGCAGTATTTT. It translates to CASSQPSSGDTQYF.

This clonotype was counted only a few times. This sequence joins TRBV4-1 and TRBJ2-1, with 12 bases aligning to TRBD2. Germline CDR1 is MGHRA and CDR2 is YSYEKL. V lost 4 bases and J lost 4; bases outside the gene matches: 2. The CDR3 spans 15 residues. This chain's CDR3 is CASSPLAGGYNEQFF. The CDR3 region has the DNA TGCGCCAGCAGCCCACTAGCGGGGGGATACAATGAGCAGTTCTTC.

The chain combines TRBV19 with TRBJ1-3; D remains unclear. The CDR3 length is 15 residues. Deletions cut 3 bases from V and 0 bases from J, with 9 bases between. Germline CDR1 and CDR2: LNHDA and SQIVND (reference sequence). CDR3 region: CASSIDRSSGNTIYF. The CDR3 DNA reads as TGTGCCAGTAGTATCGACCGCAGCTCTGGAAACACCATATATTTT.

By frequency in the sample, this clonotype is medium-sized (0.01 to 0.1%). CDR3 region: CASSFSSTDTQYF. The CDR3 nucleotides read TGTGCCAGCAGCTTCTCCAGCACAGATACGCAGTATTTT. The chain employs TRBV13 and TRBJ2-3, with D uncertain. Germline lookup yields CDR1 PRHDT and CDR2 FYEKMQ (reference sequence). Trimming took off 3 bases at V and 0 bases at J, with 4 bases between the two ends. The length of the CDR3 is 13 residues.

The rearrangement joins TRBV11-2 to TRBJ2-2, with D hard to call. CDR1 and CDR2 (germline): SGHAT, FQNNGV. V was clipped by 1 base and J by 1 base, with 10 bases between them. The CDR3 contains 16 residues. The CDR3: CASSLGAYGNTGELFF. Here the CDR3 DNA reads TGTGCCAGCAGCTTAGGTGCCTATGGGAACACCGGGGAGCTGTTTTTT.

The CDR3 DNA reads TGTGCCACCAGTGATTTACGCGACCTCAATGAAGCTTTCTTT. Protein: CATSDLRDLNEAFF. This rearrangement joins TRBV24-1 to TRBJ1-1; no clear D. The CDR3 has 14 amino acids. Germline V gene sequence: CDR1 KGHDR, CDR2 SFDVKD. Trimming took off 1 base at V and 7 bases at J, with 12 bases between the two ends.

This clonotype occurred a few times. V is TRBV3-1 and J is TRBJ2-1; D is unresolved. The CDR3 covers 13 residues. Germline V lookup: CDR1 LGHDT, CDR2 YNNKEL (reference sequence). The V end was cut by 1 base, the J end by 8 bases, with 9 bases between. The CDR3 sequence is CASSQVGAYEQFF. In DNA, the CDR3 is TGTGCCAGCAGCCAAGTAGGTGCGTATGAGCAGTTCTTC.

This clonotype was seen more than once but under ten times. V and J are TRBV9 and TRBJ2-2; D is perhaps TRBD2 (6 bases). Germline V CDR1 and CDR2: SGDLS, YYNGEE. V was clipped by 0 bases and J by 5 bases, with 11 bases between them. This CDR3 is built from 15 residues. CDR3 coding DNA: TGTGCCAGCAGCGTAGACCGGGGGAGTACCGGGGAGCTGTTTTTT. The encoded protein is CASSVDRGSTGELFF.

This clonotype was seen more than once but under ten times. The chain carries TRBV3-1 and TRBJ2-7; D is uncertain. The CDR3 has 13 residues. The germline V gene has CDR1 LGHDT and CDR2 YNNKEL (reference sequence). Here the CDR3 reads CASSTTGASRISV. CDR3 bases: TGTGCCAGCAGCACCACTGGAGCATCTAGGATCTCTGTC.

The genes are TRBV20-1 and TRBJ2-3, with D possibly being TRBD2 (7 bases). This CDR3 is built from 15 residues. Germline loops: CDR1 DFQATT, CDR2 SNEGSKA (reference sequence). The V and J ends lost 5 bases and 0 bases respectively, with 15 bases between them. The CDR3 coding sequence is TGCAGTGCTTCTATCGGGGGGCCGAGCACAGATACGCAGTATTTT. Amino acid sequence: CSASIGGPSTDTQYF.

This clonotype appeared a single time. V is TRBV10-1 and J is TRBJ2-3; 8 bases map to TRBD1. The CDR3 is made up of 16 amino acids. Germline V gives CDR1 WNHNN, CDR2 SYGVQD (reference sequence). V lost 11 bases to trimming and J lost 1 base; unmatched junction nucleotides: 14. Written as DNA, the CDR3 is TGCGCCGTCTCCCCCCGACCGGGACAGGGCACAGATACGCAGTATTTT. It yields the protein CAVSPRPGQGTDTQYF.

The genes are TRBV5-1 and TRBJ2-3, with D possibly TRBD1 on 5 matching bases. Germline CDR1 and CDR2: SGHRS and YFSETQ. The CDR3 is 14 amino acids. Trimming cost V 4 bases and J 4 bases, with 13 bases left between them. The CDR3 loop is CASSEAGPPDTQYF. In DNA, the CDR3 is TGCGCCAGCAGCGAGGCAGGGCCCCCAGATACGCAGTATTTT.